This T cell receptor beta chain was recovered during a study of shared clonotypes between healthy human individuals. Study-wide context: The composition of the donors was two women and a few men aged 18 to 49.

Study outcomes and limitations: Estimated clonotype richness was generally higher in naive than memory subsets.

This CDR3 is 14 amino acids long. Germline-derived CDR1 and CDR2 are MNHNS and SASEGT. V was clipped by 8 bases and J by 3 bases, with 16 bases between them. Turning to this clone: Its specificity is not known.

Across several immunoSEQ plates, the genomic DNA of each subset was split evenly. Produced via immunoSEQ multiplex PCR; TCRdb's table is partial and in-frame only. The data hold under 600,000 clones, with almost 97% observed a single time. Within Nashville, Tennessee resided all donors, each a Caucasian adult. This chain links TRBV6-1 with TRBJ2-5; weak D call: TRBD1 (6 bases). This receptor was obtained from a woman aged 25 to 39 in good health. What was sequenced was naive CD4+ T cells sorted from blood. Subset reported: CD45RA+ positively selected. The CDR3 coding sequence is TGTGCCAGCTTTCGCTCAGGGGTCAAAGAGACCCAGTACTTC. This translates into CASFRSGVKETQYF.